This entry concerns a single T cell receptor beta chain. No antigen is known for it. Within the sample, other DNA sequences also encode this same CDR3. The entry originates in a study of cytomegalovirus exposure and HLA in healthy donors. Study-wide results and limits: The classifier reportedly diagnosed cytomegalovirus status with high specificity and sensitivity. Presence/absence analyses took donor sequencing depth as roughly uniform. Later analysis identified a missense DCLRE1C variant that was linked to TCR beta V- and J-gene trimming. Several V segments, TRBV6-2 and TRBV6-3 among them, could not be told apart and were dropped.

Primers: 60 Vbeta forward and 13 Jbeta reverse. Sequenced by immunoSEQ multiplex PCR; TCRdb stores in-frame clones only, minus some. The sample includes under 130,000 clones, roughly 80% seen only once; the top ten take 6.9%. The CDR3 covers 15 residues. Trimming took 5 bases from V and 0 from J; bases not matched to a gene: 5. The germline CDR1 and CDR2 sequences are SEHNR and FQNEAQ (reference sequence). The TCR originated in a man between 25 and 39 years old in good health and CMV-seropositive. The chain links TRBV7-9 to TRBJ2-7, with 9 positions matching TRBD1. Sequenced sample: PBMCs. The CDR3 reads CASSPGQGSSYEQYF. The CDR3 nucleotides read TGTGCCAGCAGCCCCGGACAGGGGAGCTCCTACGAGCAGTACTTC.